These 27 T cell receptor beta chains were all obtained from the same sample, sequenced in a study of T cells in Graves' hyperthyroidism and ophthalmopathy. Amplification yielded TCR beta CDR3 regions, with RNA transcripts as the source. The HTBI primer set served for first-round RT-PCR of the TCR CDR3. Each CDR3 protein gets one entry after TCRdb re-called the multiplex PCR reads with MiXCR. The table shows 450,000 to 500,000 distinct CDR3 sequences, with about 20% occurring only once. The material sequenced was blood. All receptors come from a woman aged 70-85 years with Graves' ophthalmopathy.

The chain is built from TRBV28 and TRBJ2-7; D not certain. CDR3 length equals 15 residues. V was trimmed by 6 bases and J by 6 bases, leaving 21 bases between them. The V gene's germline CDR1 is MDHEN and CDR2 SYDVKM. CDR3 sequence (DNA): TGTGCCAGCAGCTTAGGCGGTGGTTTCGGTTCCGAGCAGTACTTC. Translating gives CASSLGGGFGSEQYF.

With regard to this clonotype: This may be a read error, as it is one base from a much larger clone. This chain uses TRBV29-1 with TRBJ1-1, with D tentatively TRBD1 (6 bases). This CDR3 comprises 10 residues. The V gene's germline CDR1 is SQVTM and CDR2 ANQGSEA. The CDR3 region has the DNA TGCAGCGCCGGAGGCAGGGGAACTCTCTTT. It codes for CSAGGRGTLF.

The chain couples TRBV19 to TRBJ1-1; D is uncertain. The ends were cut back, 3 bases at V and 1 base at J, with 6 bases in the middle. Germline loops: CDR1 LNHDA, CDR2 SQIVND (reference sequence). The CDR3 is 13 amino acids. CDR3 in amino acids: CASSIFGNTEAFF. CDR3 in DNA: TGTGCCAGTAGTATTTTTGGGAACACTGAAGCTTTCTTT.

This clonotype was observed a few times. The V and J genes are TRBV29-1 and TRBJ2-7; 10 positions match TRBD1. This CDR3 is 13 amino acids long. Trimming removed 4 bases from V and 3 bases from J; junction bases left unmatched: 3. Looked up from germline, CDR1 is SQVTM and CDR2 is ANQGSEA. Written as DNA, the CDR3 is TGCAGCGTTGTTCGGACAGGGGGCTACGAGCAGTACTTC. It is translated as CSVVRTGGYEQYF.

This clonotype occurred once. The chain couples TRBV10-1 to TRBJ2-7; 12 nucleotides line up with TRBD2. CDR3 size: 16 residues. Germline CDR1 WNHNN, CDR2 SYGVQD (reference sequence). Unmatched junction bases numbered 11, after V lost 8 bases and J lost 3 bases. In nucleotides, the CDR3 is TGCGCCAGCCCTCACCGGACTAGCGGGACCCGCTACGAGCAGTACTTC. It codes for CASPHRTSGTRYEQYF.

The V and J genes are TRBV19 and TRBJ2-2, with TRBD2 matching over 12 bases. Unmatched junction bases numbered 9, after V lost 3 bases and J lost 4 bases. The CDR3 has 18 amino acids. Germline loops: CDR1 LNHDA, CDR2 SQIVND (reference sequence). The CDR3 sequence: CASSIFLAGGPGTGELFF. For the CDR3, the DNA is TGTGCCAGTAGTATTTTTCTAGCGGGAGGGCCGGGCACCGGGGAGCTGTTTTTT.

The chain has TRBV12-5 and TRBJ1-3, with no clear D. The CDR3 runs 11 residues. V was pared by 6 bases and J by 8 bases, with 8 bases between. CDR1 is LGHNT, CDR2 FRNRAP, per germline. The CDR3 spells CASGPLDTIYF. The CDR3 nucleotides are TGTGCTAGTGGACCCCTGGACACCATATATTTT.

This clonotype was counted a few times. The rearrangement joins TRBV5-1 to TRBJ2-5, with 11 bases aligning to TRBD2. This CDR3 contains 15 residues. Germline V gives CDR1 SGHRS, CDR2 YFSETQ. V gave up 2 bases and J gave up 5 bases; unmatched junction bases: 5. The CDR3 spells CASSFTSGSVETQYF. The CDR3 DNA reads TGCGCCAGCAGCTTTACTAGCGGGAGCGTGGAGACCCAGTACTTC. Complete variable domain (other parts from reference TRBV5-1 and TRBJ2-5): KAGVTQTPRYLIKTRGQQVTLSCSPISGHRSVSWYQQTPGQGLQFLFEYFSETQRNKGNFPGRFSGRQFSNSRSEMNVSTLELGDSALYLCASSFTSGSVETQYFGPGTRLLVL.

This clonotype was observed at least ten times. This rearrangement joins TRBV7-3 to TRBJ2-1, with D maybe TRBD2 (6 bases). Trimming stripped 1 base from V and 6 bases from J, with 10 bases between. The CDR3 runs 14 residues. Germline V gene data show CDR1 as SGHTA and CDR2 as FQGTGA. CDR3 DNA: TGTGCCAGCAGCTTAAATCTAGCGTCCAATGAGCAGTTCTTC. Translation gives CASSLNLASNEQFF.

This clonotype was seen a few times. The rearrangement uses TRBV20-1 and TRBJ2-3; the match to TRBD1 covers 8 bases. The CDR3 sequence is 13 residues long. With V trimmed by 5 bases and J by 0 bases, 1 base remained unmatched. The V gene's germline CDR1 is DFQATT and CDR2 SNEGSKA (reference sequence). DNA of the CDR3: TGCAGTGCTGGACAGGGCAGCACAGATACGCAGTATTTT. This codes for CSAGQGSTDTQYF.

This clonotype turned up a few times. The V and J genes are TRBV4-1 and TRBJ2-5; maybe TRBD1 (6 bases). The germline V gene encodes CDR1 MGHRA and CDR2 YSYEKL. This CDR3 region has 17 residues. V shed 3 bases and J shed 5 bases, with 22 bases lying between them. The CDR3 DNA sequence: TGCGCCAGCAGCCAGAACCCAGGGGCTCTGTCGGCGGAGACCCAGTACTTC. It translates to CASSQNPGALSAETQYF.

The chain joins TRBV20-1 to TRBJ2-1, with no clear D. This CDR3 has 14 residues. V lost 6 bases to trimming and J lost 0 bases, with 12 bases between them. Per the germline V gene, CDR1 is DFQATT and CDR2 is SNEGSKA (reference sequence). CDR3 sequence (DNA): TGCAGTGCGCTCCTCATGGCCTCCTACAATGAGCAGTTCTTC. It translates to CSALLMASYNEQFF.

The CDR3: CASSRGTSQPQHF. The DNA for the CDR3 is TGCGCCAGCAGCCGCGGGACTAGCCAGCCCCAGCATTTT. This chain uses TRBV4-3 with TRBJ1-5; maybe TRBD1 (5 bases). V lost 4 bases and J 7 bases, leaving 11 bases between the germline ends. The CDR3 is 13 residues long. The germline CDR1 and CDR2 sequences are LGHNA and YSLEER.

The V and J genes are TRBV5-1 and TRBJ2-1, with D perhaps TRBD1 (5 bases). This CDR3 comprises 14 residues. Trimming cost V 2 bases and J 0 bases, with 6 bases left between them. CDR1 and CDR2 (germline): SGHRS, YFSETQ. CDR3 coding DNA: TGCGCCAGCAGCTTTGACAGCTCCTACAATGAGCAGTTCTTC. Its translation: CASSFDSSYNEQFF.

The chain has TRBV5-1 and TRBJ2-1; 10 nucleotides line up with TRBD2. Germline-derived CDR1 and CDR2 are SGHRS and YFSETQ. With V trimmed by 6 bases and J by 5 bases, 5 bases remained unmatched. The CDR3 spans 14 residues. This chain's CDR3 is CASNVAGGNNEQFF. The CDR3 bases are TGCGCCAGCAACGTAGCGGGAGGTAACAATGAGCAGTTCTTC.

This clonotype was counted a few times. V and J are TRBV19 and TRBJ1-4; D possibly corresponds to TRBD1 (5 bases). The V and J ends lost 3 bases and 8 bases respectively, with 16 bases between them. The V gene's germline CDR1 is LNHDA and CDR2 SQIVND (reference sequence). This CDR3 has 15 amino acids. CDR3 DNA sequence: TGTGCCAGTAGTATTACCCCGGACACCGTGGAAAAACTGTTTTTT. Amino acids: CASSITPDTVEKLFF.

This clonotype showed up just a few times. The rearrangement uses TRBV20-1 and TRBJ1-1; no firm D call. CDR3 length equals 14 residues. Germline CDR1 and CDR2: DFQATT and SNEGSKA (reference sequence). V lost 2 bases to trimming and J lost 0 bases, with 10 bases between them. The CDR3 protein is CSARRTGMNTEAFF. The CDR3 DNA follows: TGCAGTGCTAGAAGGACGGGCATGAACACTGAAGCTTTCTTT.

This clonotype was seen a few times. The CDR3 DNA is TGTGCCAGCAGCCCTGGGGTGGGGGGGAACTATGGCTACACCTTC. Protein: CASSPGVGGNYGYTF. The gene calls are TRBV7-2 and TRBJ1-2; TRBD1 might be the D (5 bases). The CDR3 extends over 15 amino acids. Per the germline V gene, CDR1 is SGHTA and CDR2 is FQGNSA. Between the trimmed V and J ends, which lost 5 bases and 2 bases, there was a span of 15 bases. Using reference TRBV7-2 and TRBJ1-2 for the parts outside the CDR3, the full variable domain is GAGVSQSPSNKVTEKGKDVELRCDPISGHTALYWYRQSLGQGLEFLIYFQGNSAPDKSGLPSDRFSAERTGGSVSTLTIQRTQQEDSAVYLCASSPGVGGNYGYTFGSGTRLTVV.

This sequence joins TRBV7-3 and TRBJ1-5; D ambiguous. CDR3 length: 14 residues. Trimming stripped 1 base from V and 1 base from J, with 5 bases between. Germline V CDR1 and CDR2: SGHTA, FQGTGA. The CDR3 loop reads CASSLKRSNQPQHF. Here the CDR3 DNA reads TGTGCCAGCAGCTTAAAACGCAGCAATCAGCCCCAGCATTTT.

The rearrangement uses TRBV3-1 and TRBJ1-6; TRBD1 is a possible D gene (5 bases). Per germline, CDR1 LGHDT and CDR2 YNNKEL (reference sequence). V dropped 1 base and J dropped 9 bases, with 13 bases sitting between them. This CDR3 region has 15 residues. The CDR3 sequence is CASSQAGVGISPLHF. CDR3 DNA sequence: TGTGCCAGCAGCCAAGCGGGGGTTGGTATTTCACCCCTCCACTTT. Full variable domain (outside the CDR3, taken from reference TRBV3-1 and TRBJ1-6): DTAVSQTPKYLVTQMGNDKSIKCEQNLGHDTMYWYKQDSKKFLKIMFSYNNKELIINETVPNRFSPKSPDKAHLNLHINSLELGDSAVYFCASSQAGVGISPLHFGNGTRLTVT.

In its sample, this clonotype was seen a few times. The rearrangement joins TRBV12-5 to TRBJ2-7; TRBD2 agrees at 12 bases. J was trimmed by 5 bases and V by 4 bases; bases with no gene match: 3. CDR1 LGHNT and CDR2 FRNRAP come from the germline V gene. CDR3 length: 14 amino acids. The CDR3 nucleotides read TGTGCTAGTGGTTCGCTAGCGGGAGGGAACGAGCAGTACTTC. Protein product: CASGSLAGGNEQYF. Looking up the rest from reference TRBV12-5 and TRBJ2-7 gives the full variable domain: DARVTQTPRHKVTEMGQEVTMRCQPILGHNTVFWYRQTMMQGLELLAYFRNRAPLDDSGMPKDRFSAEMPDATLATLKIQPSEPRDSAVYFCASGSLAGGNEQYFGPGTRLTVT.

This clonotype occurred many times. The rearrangement uses TRBV7-9 and TRBJ2-7, with 7 bases lining up with TRBD2. The CDR3 loop spans 13 amino acids. V trimming: 5 bases; J trimming: 4 bases; junction bases outside the gene matches: 5. CDR1 is SEHNR, CDR2 FQNEAQ, per germline (reference sequence). This CDR3 reads CASSRAGTYEQYF. In nucleotides, the CDR3 is TGTGCCAGCAGCCGAGCGGGAACTTACGAGCAGTACTTC.

In its sample, this clonotype was seen once. A read error is possible here, since a much larger clone lies one base away. The genes are TRBV11-2 and TRBJ2-7, with a tentative D call TRBD1 (5 bases). This CDR3 comprises 14 residues. Germline V gene data show CDR1 as SGHAT and CDR2 as FQNNGV. CDR3 coding DNA: TGTGCCAGCAGCGCCCGACAGAGTCCGAGCGAGGAGTACTTC. Encoded protein: CASSARQSPSEEYF.

V usage is TRBV20-1 and J usage is TRBJ2-5; no clear D. The V end was cut by 5 bases, the J end by 5 bases, with 12 bases between. CDR3 length equals 12 residues. In germline, CDR1 is DFQATT, CDR2 SNEGSKA (reference sequence). The CDR3 region has the DNA TGCAGTGCTTTAAGCGAGGAGGAGACCCAGTACTTC. Translation: CSALSEEETQYF.

This clonotype was seen only a few times. This rearrangement joins TRBV19 to TRBJ2-1; D is tentatively TRBD1 or TRBD2 (5 bases each). V was clipped by 3 bases and J by 4 bases, with 13 bases between them. This CDR3 region has 15 residues. Germline V gene data show CDR1 as LNHDA and CDR2 as SQIVND (reference sequence). The CDR3 nucleotides are TGTGCCAGTAGTATCGTCCAGGGACCTTACAATGAGCAGTTCTTC. Translated, it gives CASSIVQGPYNEQFF.

This clonotype was observed many times. The chain links TRBV2 to TRBJ1-1; 8 bases line up with TRBD1. The V gene end was trimmed by 6 bases and the J gene end by 5 bases; junction bases not matched to a gene: 5. CDR3 length: 13 amino acids. Germline values: CDR1 SNHLY, CDR2 FYNNEI. CDR3 residues: CASRTGGETEAFF. The CDR3 region has the DNA TGTGCCAGCAGAACAGGGGGAGAGACTGAAGCTTTCTTT.

The chain links TRBV5-1 to TRBJ2-1; a weak D match, TRBD2 (5 bases). Germline CDR1 and CDR2: SGHRS and YFSETQ. The CDR3 extends over 16 amino acids. With 0 bases removed from V and 7 bases from J, the gap between germline ends came to 17 bases. CDR3 protein: CASSLGSGLSGNEQFF. DNA for the CDR3: TGCGCCAGCAGCTTGGGGTCCGGGCTAAGCGGTAATGAGCAGTTCTTC.